This T cell receptor (beta chain) appears in the sequencing data of a study of cytomegalovirus exposure and HLA in healthy donors. As concerns this clone: Its antigen remains unknown.

The study sampled nominally healthy donors, though unrecorded immune exposures were likely. Findings and limits, study-wide: Productive rates of about 90% or about 30% were seen for most TCR beta V segments in an earlier analysis.

The CDR3 length is 13 residues. V was shortened by 6 bases and J by 0 bases, with 9 bases between the two germline ends. In germline, CDR1 is SNHLY, CDR2 FYNNEI. Vbeta (60) and Jbeta (13) primers were used in the PCR. The data were produced by immunoSEQ multiplex PCR, yet TCRdb's version contains in-frame clones alone and is incomplete. This sample yields some 180,000 clones, of which roughly nine tenths are seen a single time; around 0.21% belongs to the top ten. The V and J genes are TRBV2 and TRBJ2-7, with D tentatively TRBD1 (5 bases). The sample was PBMCs. The origin of this receptor is a girl under three years old in good health and CMV-seronegative. The DNA of the CDR3 is TGTGCCAGCAGGGGGCGGAGCTCCTACGAGCAGTACTTC. Its translation: CASRGRSSYEQYF.